This T cell receptor beta chain was obtained from a study of T cells in Graves' hyperthyroidism and ophthalmopathy. There were TCR beta CDR3 regions amplified from RNA transcripts. First-round RT-PCR with HTBI primers amplified the TCR CDR3 region. One entry per CDR3 protein, called by TCRdb with MiXCR from the multiplex PCR reads. This table has 450,000 to 600,000 distinct CDR3 sequences, approximately 15% appearing once. The CDR3 spans 16 residues. Trimming cost V 5 bases and J 4 bases, with 20 bases left between them. CDR1 is SGHTA, CDR2 FQGNSA, per germline. The clonotype comes from a woman aged 40 to 55 with Graves' hyperthyroidism. This chain connects TRBV7-2 to TRBJ1-2; D unresolved. The material sequenced was blood. The CDR3 nucleotides read TGTGCCAGCAGCCACGGTCGGAGCAGCCAACCCTATGGCTACACCTTC. It translates to CASSHGRSSQPYGYTF. The full variable domain, rest sourced from reference TRBV7-2 and TRBJ1-2, is GAGVSQSPSNKVTEKGKDVELRCDPISGHTALYWYRQSLGQGLEFLIYFQGNSAPDKSGLPSDRFSAERTGGSVSTLTIQRTQQEDSAVYLCASSHGRSSQPYGYTFGSGTRLTVV.